This T cell receptor beta chain derives from a study of cytomegalovirus exposure and HLA in healthy donors. The CDR3 length is 14 residues. The germline V gene has CDR1 SGHTA and CDR2 FQGNSA. With 5 bases removed from V and 5 bases from J, the gap between germline ends came to 13 bases. Researchers ran the PCR with 60 Vbeta and 13 Jbeta primers. TCRdb's table, derived via immunoSEQ multiplex PCR, lists solely in-frame clones and lacks some. The specimen's table records about 140,000 clones. The receptor comes from a woman aged 18-29 years in good health and CMV-seronegative. Sequences were obtained from PBMCs. The chain uses TRBV7-2 and TRBJ1-5, with D perhaps matching TRBD1 (6 bases). In DNA, the CDR3 is TGTGCCAGCAGCCCCCGGGACACTTATCAGCCCCAGCATTTT. Encoded protein: CASSPRDTYQPQHF.